These 5 T cell receptor beta chains originate from one sample sequenced in a study of OX40 agonist ivuxolimab in advanced cancers. Data came from immunoSEQ multiplex PCR; TCRdb stores just in-frame clones and leaves some out. Among about 100,000 clones listed, 90% were seen once. The sequences come from CD4+ or CD8+ T cells sorted from blood, collected in a trial of the OX40 agonist ivuxolimab. The receptors shown here come from an adult with an advanced solid tumor such as melanoma, head and neck, liver or kidney cancer.

This clone was seen once. The chain carries TRBV2 and TRBJ1-2; D may be TRBD1 (5 bases). Germline-derived CDR1 and CDR2 are SNHLY and FYNNEI. This CDR3 contains 14 residues. V was shortened by 6 bases and J by 2 bases, with 13 bases between the two germline ends. CDR3 coding DNA: TGTGCCAGCAGATGGGACGGTTCCAACTATGGCTACACCTTC. Residues: CASRWDGSNYGYTF.

The chain links TRBV5-4 to TRBJ2-2; 7 bases are a match to TRBD1. This CDR3 has 16 amino acids. Trimming took 5 bases from V and 6 from J; bases not matched to a gene: 13. Germline-derived CDR1 and CDR2 are SGHNT and YYREEE (reference sequence). This CDR3 reads CASSPGGQSIPGELFF. DNA for the CDR3: TGTGCCAGCAGTCCTGGGGGACAGAGCATCCCCGGGGAGCTGTTTTTT. Full variable domain (remainder filled in from reference TRBV5-4 and TRBJ2-2): ETGVTQSPTHLIKTRGQQVTLRCSSQSGHNTVSWYQQALGQGPQFIFQYYREEENGRGNFPPRFSGLQFPNYSSELNVNALELDDSALYLCASSPGGQSIPGELFFGEGSRLTVL.

On this clone itself: The sample contains more than one DNA sequence encoding this CDR3. This chain uses TRBV19 with TRBJ1-1; a possible D gene is TRBD1 (6 bases). Germline-derived CDR1 and CDR2 are LNHDA and SQIVND (reference sequence). V was cut by 3 bases and J by 2 bases, with 10 bases left in between. The CDR3 runs 14 residues. Written as DNA, the CDR3 is TGTGCCAGTAGTATCCAGGGGTCTAACACTGAAGCTTTCTTT. Translating it yields CASSIQGSNTEAFF. The variable domain in full, completed from reference TRBV19 and TRBJ1-1, reads DGGITQSPKYLFRKEGQNVTLSCEQNLNHDAMYWYRQDPGQGLRLIYYSQIVNDFQKGDIAEGYSVSREKKESFPLTVTSAQKNPTAFYLCASSIQGSNTEAFFGQGTRLTVV.

The genes are TRBV7-2 and TRBJ1-5; D gene unclear. Germline values: CDR1 SGHTA, CDR2 FQGNSA. The CDR3 runs 12 residues. With 1 base removed from V and 6 bases from J, the gap between germline ends came to 4 bases. CDR3 residues: CASSLDRQPQHF. The DNA for the CDR3 is TGTGCCAGCAGCTTAGATCGTCAGCCCCAGCATTTT.

The chain has TRBV7-2 and TRBJ2-7, with TRBD2 as a possible D gene (6 bases). The CDR3 consists of 13 residues. Trimming pared 10 bases from V and 1 base from J, leaving 14 bases between. Germline V gene data show CDR1 as SGHTA and CDR2 as FQGNSA. The CDR3 DNA reads TGTGCCACCCGGGACTTTCGATCCTACGAGCAGTACTTC. It codes for CATRDFRSYEQYF.